Presented here are 2 T cell receptor beta chains from one specimen sequenced in a study of blood T cell repertoires in COVID-19 (dated by TCRdb to the early 2020s). Library preparation was by the immunoSEQ multiplex PCR assay. TCRdb limited this immuneACCESS table to in-frame rearrangements with V and J called. A share of clones is missing; checked studies link under half to unresolved V genes, and the rest is unexplained. The table for this sample lists roughly 200,000 clones; roughly 80% of them were counted only once. Of the sample, 8.2% is held by the ten largest clones. Sequenced sample: peripheral blood. These receptors originate from a woman older than 75 with COVID-19, enrolled during active disease.

The chain combines TRBV19 with TRBJ2-3; TRBD2 aligns across 8 bases. This CDR3 is built from 15 residues. Germline lookup yields CDR1 LNHDA and CDR2 SQIVND (reference sequence). With V trimmed by 10 bases and J by 3 bases, 12 bases remained unmatched. The CDR3 reads CATRGGRIGTDTQYF. In DNA form, the CDR3 reads TGTGCCACCCGGGGCGGGAGGATCGGGACAGATACGCAGTATTTT.

The genes are TRBV19 and TRBJ2-7; 11 bases match TRBD2. This CDR3 is 14 amino acids long. The germline V gene encodes CDR1 LNHDA and CDR2 SQIVND (reference sequence). Trimming took 5 bases from V and 2 from J; bases not matched to a gene: 2. DNA for the CDR3: TGTGCCAGTAGTTTAGCGGGAGGGGCCTACGAGCAGTACTTC. Residues: CASSLAGGAYEQYF.